This T cell receptor (beta chain) was sequenced for a study of blood T cell repertoires in COVID-19. The assay was immunoSEQ multiplex PCR, and TCRdb's table has in-frame clones only and misses some. The profile shows some 160,000 clones, roughly 80% of them singletons. Residents of 24 US areas, aged about 18 to 95 years, made up the participants. Grouping used clinical history reported by participants in a survey and questionnaire. Symptom resolution, clearance, or two negative PCRs marked the recovered donors of Cohort 3. The specimen was PBMCs or T cells enriched from blood (not recorded which). The origin of this receptor is a woman aged 40 to 50 who had recovered from COVID-19.

The CDR3 loop is CASSLGITGKEQYF. The CDR3 DNA is TGTGCCAGCAGTTTGGGCATCACAGGGAAGGAGCAGTACTTC. V is TRBV27 and J is TRBJ2-7, with D perhaps TRBD1 (6 bases). Germline CDR1 and CDR2: MNHEY and SMNVEV (reference sequence). V lost 3 bases, J lost 7 bases, and 16 bases lay in between. The CDR3 sequence is 14 residues long.